Below, 25 T cell receptor beta chains from the same sample are listed, as sequenced in a study of cytomegalovirus exposure and HLA in healthy donors. The study ran its PCR with 60 Vbeta and 13 Jbeta primers. Profiling relied on immunoSEQ multiplex PCR, and the TCRdb table lists in-frame clones only, not all of them. The table has approximately 180,000 clones, about 81% seen once. Sequences were obtained from PBMCs. The source of these receptors is a woman under 40 in good health and CMV-seronegative.

This chain uses TRBV28 with TRBJ2-5; TRBD1 aligns across 8 bases. The V segment lost 5 bases and the J segment 5 bases; nucleotides outside the gene matches: 10. Germline CDR1 reads MDHEN; CDR2 reads SYDVKM. The CDR3 spans 15 residues. The CDR3 bases are TGTGCCAGCAGTCCGACGGACAGGGCGTATGAGACCCAGTACTTC. It is translated as CASSPTDRAYETQYF.

This rearrangement joins TRBV28 to TRBJ2-3; TRBD2 agrees at 9 bases. The CDR3 covers 15 residues. Losses at the gene ends were 2 bases for V and 5 bases for J; bases not matched to a gene: 5. Germline V lookup: CDR1 MDHEN, CDR2 SYDVKM. Here the CDR3 DNA reads TGTGCCAGCAGTTTAGGGGGTAGCGGGAGAGATACGCAGTATTTT. Its translation is CASSLGGSGRDTQYF.

The rearrangement uses TRBV30 and TRBJ2-7; 8 bases agree with TRBD2. Germline assignment: CDR1 GTSNPN and CDR2 SVGIG (reference sequence). Germline trimming cut 1 base from V and 12 bases from J; bases unmatched to any gene: 5. This CDR3 is built from 11 residues. This CDR3 reads CAWSAGGRGYF. DNA for the CDR3: TGTGCCTGGAGTGCGGGGGGGCGCGGGTACTTC.

This chain connects TRBV5-1 to TRBJ2-7; maybe TRBD1 (6 bases). This CDR3 spans 14 amino acids. The germline CDR1 and CDR2 sequences are SGHRS and YFSETQ. V lost 0 bases and J lost 6, with 13 bases in between. The CDR3 is CASSLESQGFEQYF. CDR3 DNA sequence: TGCGCCAGCAGCTTGGAATCCCAGGGGTTCGAGCAGTACTTC. The full variable domain, rest sourced from reference TRBV5-1 and TRBJ2-7, is KAGVTQTPRYLIKTRGQQVTLSCSPISGHRSVSWYQQTPGQGLQFLFEYFSETQRNKGNFPGRFSGRQFSNSRSEMNVSTLELGDSALYLCASSLESQGFEQYFGPGTRLTVT.

This sequence joins TRBV5-1 and TRBJ1-2, with D possibly matching TRBD1 (5 bases). CDR1 SGHRS and CDR2 YFSETQ come from the germline V gene. The ends were cut back, 2 bases at V and 2 bases at J, with 10 bases in the middle. The CDR3 sequence is 14 residues long. CDR3 nucleotides: TGCGCCAGCAGCTTTCAGGGCCCAAACTATGGCTACACCTTC. Translated, it gives CASSFQGPNYGYTF.

This sequence joins TRBV5-1 and TRBJ2-1; 7 bases match TRBD2. The CDR3 runs to 15 residues. CDR1 is SGHRS and CDR2 is YFSETQ in the germline V gene. The V and J ends lost 3 bases and 4 bases, in that order; junction bases with no gene match: 7. The chain's CDR3 is CASSYSSGVYNEQFF. The CDR3 nucleotides are TGCGCCAGCAGCTACTCTAGCGGAGTTTACAATGAGCAGTTCTTC.

The chain has TRBV6-5 and TRBJ1-6; TRBD1 matches at 9 bases. CDR1 is MNHEY, CDR2 SVGAGI, per germline. The CDR3 length is 15 residues. V trimming: 6 bases; J trimming: 9 bases; junction bases outside the gene matches: 9. CDR3 sequence (DNA): TGTGCCAGCAGAAAACCGGGACAGGGTAGTTCACCCCTCCACTTT. The encoded protein is CASRKPGQGSSPLHF.

The genes are TRBV29-1 and TRBJ2-1; TRBD1 aligns across 10 bases. Germline CDR1 SQVTM, CDR2 ANQGSEA. CDR3 length equals 15 residues. V was pared by 1 base and J by 0 bases, with 0 bases of the junction left unmatched. The CDR3 reads CSVEGTGGSYNEQFF. The CDR3 bases are TGCAGCGTTGAAGGGACAGGGGGCTCCTACAATGAGCAGTTCTTC.

This clone has a handful of counts. This rearrangement joins TRBV6-1 to TRBJ2-5; 10 positions match TRBD1. Losses at the gene ends were 7 bases for V and 1 base for J; bases not matched to a gene: 3. The V gene's germline CDR1 is MNHNS and CDR2 SASEGT. The CDR3 totals 14 residues. CDR3 residues: CASKWTGGQETQYF. The CDR3 DNA is TGTGCCAGCAAGTGGACAGGGGGCCAAGAGACCCAGTACTTC.

CDR3 in DNA: TGTGCCAGCAGTGGAGGTATGGACAGCTCCTACGAGCAGTACTTC. Its protein product is CASSGGMDSSYEQYF. The J gene is TRBJ2-7, the V gene TRBV25-1, with D maybe TRBD1 (6 bases). In germline, CDR1 is MGHDK, CDR2 SYGVNS. This CDR3 has 15 amino acids. Trimming stripped 4 bases from V and 0 bases from J, with 13 bases between.

This chain uses TRBV5-6 with TRBJ2-5; 8 bases line up with TRBD1. The germline V gene has CDR1 SGHDT and CDR2 YYEEEE. The trim removed 6 bases at V and 7 bases at J, leaving 11 bases unmatched. This CDR3 has 14 residues. The CDR3 is CASIQWDRRRTQYF. The CDR3 DNA reads as TGTGCCAGCATCCAATGGGACAGGAGACGGACCCAGTACTTC.

The chain carries TRBV5-8 and TRBJ2-3; tentative D call: TRBD2 (5 bases). CDR1 and CDR2 from the germline V gene are SGHTS and YDEGEE. V gave up 4 bases and J gave up 4 bases, with 7 bases separating them. The CDR3 has 12 amino acids. In DNA form, the CDR3 reads TGTGCCAGCAGCAGGCGGGCAGATACGCAGTATTTT. It translates to CASSRRADTQYF.

The J gene is TRBJ2-3, the V gene TRBV27; 7 nucleotides agree with TRBD2. V shed 3 bases and J 3 bases; nucleotides not matched to a gene: 3. CDR1 and CDR2 from the germline V gene are MNHEY and SMNVEV (reference sequence). There are 14 residues in the CDR3. For the CDR3, the DNA is TGTGCCAGCAGTTTCTGGGAGGGAACAGATACGCAGTATTTT. Its translation: CASSFWEGTDTQYF.

The rearrangement uses TRBV5-6 and TRBJ2-3; 7 bases are shared with TRBD1. V was pared by 4 bases and J by 2 bases, with 7 bases of the junction left unmatched. This CDR3 spans 15 amino acids. Germline CDR1 reads SGHDT; CDR2 reads YYEEEE. The CDR3 here is CASSPTGDHTDTQYF. The CDR3 region has the DNA TGTGCCAGCAGCCCCACAGGGGACCACACAGATACGCAGTATTTT.

The rearrangement uses TRBV29-1 and TRBJ2-7; the match to TRBD1 covers 9 bases. This CDR3 has 15 amino acids. The germline V gene encodes CDR1 SQVTM and CDR2 ANQGSEA. Unmatched junction bases numbered 9, after V lost 1 base and J lost 5 bases. The CDR3 reads CSVEAALGQGNEQYF. Written as DNA, the CDR3 is TGCAGCGTTGAAGCAGCTTTAGGACAGGGGAACGAGCAGTACTTC.

A single count supports this clone. V gene TRBV19 combines with J gene TRBJ2-7, with 8 bases fitting TRBD2. Germline lookup yields CDR1 LNHDA and CDR2 SQIVND (reference sequence). V shed 5 bases and J 0 bases; nucleotides not matched to a gene: 6. The CDR3 has 15 amino acids. CDR3 residues: CASSATGTSSYEQYF. The CDR3 DNA reads as TGTGCCAGTAGTGCGACCGGGACTAGCTCCTACGAGCAGTACTTC.

The genes are TRBV29-1 and TRBJ2-7; 11 bases agree with TRBD1. J was trimmed by 6 bases and V by 3 bases; bases with no gene match: 7. This CDR3 is built from 14 residues. Germline V CDR1 and CDR2: SQVTM, ANQGSEA. The CDR3 sequence is CSVERTGGSGEQYF. CDR3 sequence (DNA): TGCAGCGTTGAGCGGACAGGGGGCTCAGGCGAGCAGTACTTC.

With respect to this clone: A read error may account for a junction end that differs from germline. The gene calls are TRBV5-4 and TRBJ2-4, with 8 bases fitting TRBD1. CDR1 SGHNT and CDR2 YYREEE come from the germline V gene (reference sequence). This CDR3 contains 16 residues. The CDR3 loop is CASSSRGQVAKNSQYF. Written as DNA, the CDR3 is TGTGCCAGCAGCTCCAGGGGGCAGGTAGCCAAAAACAGTCAGTACTTC.

The genes are TRBV5-8 and TRBJ1-1; a weak D match, TRBD1 (5 bases). Germline V gives CDR1 SGHTS, CDR2 YDEGEE. This CDR3 contains 17 residues. Trimming removed 5 bases at V and 3 bases at J, with 23 bases between. CDR3 protein: CASRGRDSLDGDTEAFF. The CDR3 DNA reads TGTGCCAGCAGGGGGCGGGACTCCCTCGATGGGGACACTGAAGCTTTCTTT.

V is TRBV12-2 and J is TRBJ1-5; the table's D call TRBD1 went unverified against the DNA. TRBV12-2 is described as a pseudogene. The CDR3 is made up of 16 amino acids. CDR3 DNA: TGTGCAAGTCGTGGCCGGGACAGGGTTTGCAATCAGCCCCAGCATTTT. It encodes CASRGRDRVCNQPQHF.

V usage is TRBV19 and J usage is TRBJ2-7, with TRBD1 matching over 8 bases. CDR3 length: 16 amino acids. The V segment lost 4 bases and the J segment 2 bases; nucleotides outside the gene matches: 10. Per germline, CDR1 LNHDA and CDR2 SQIVND (reference sequence). The CDR3 DNA reads TGTGCCAGTAGTAACTACATGACAGGGGCCACCTACGAGCAGTACTTC. Translation gives CASSNYMTGATYEQYF.

About this clone: A junction end diverges from the germline sequence, so it may reflect a read error. The CDR3 loop reads CASSQDLQLVPKNSQYF. The CDR3 DNA sequence: TGCGCCAGCAGCCAAGATCTACAATTGGTGCCCAAAAACAGTCAGTACTTC. V and J are TRBV4-3 and TRBJ2-4; D uncertain. CDR1 is LGHNA, CDR2 YSLEER, per germline. CDR3 length equals 17 residues.

The rearrangement uses TRBV28 and TRBJ1-4; unclear D gene. This CDR3 contains 13 residues. CDR1 and CDR2 from the germline V gene are MDHEN and SYDVKM. Trimming cost V 7 bases and J 3 bases, with 9 bases left between them. In nucleotides, the CDR3 is TGTGCCAGCATTTCCAGTGCTAATGAAAAACTGTTTTTT. Encoded protein: CASISSANEKLFF.

This clone was seen only once. V gene TRBV10-3 combines with J gene TRBJ1-4; D remains unclear. CDR3 length: 13 residues. Deletions cut 8 bases from V and 0 bases from J, with 7 bases between. Looked up from germline, CDR1 is ENHRY and CDR2 is SYGVKD. CDR3 region: CAISRATNEKLFF. The CDR3 region has the DNA TGTGCCATCTCAAGAGCAACTAATGAAAAACTGTTTTTT.

The chain combines TRBV7-2 with TRBJ2-7; D gene unclear. V lost 5 bases to trimming and J lost 1 base, with 12 bases between them. Germline CDR1 reads SGHTA; CDR2 reads FQGNSA. The CDR3 sequence is 14 residues long. The CDR3 sequence: CASSRGGGSYEQYF. CDR3 nucleotide sequence: TGTGCCAGCAGCCGAGGTGGTGGGTCCTACGAGCAGTACTTC.